A selection of T cell receptor beta chains follows, all from one sample in a study of T cells in Graves' hyperthyroidism and ophthalmopathy. TCRdb ran MiXCR on the multiplex PCR reads and lists one entry per CDR3 protein. This table holds hundreds of thousands of distinct CDR3 sequences, about a sixth found once. The sequenced sample was blood. Receptors originate from a woman younger than 30 with Graves' hyperthyroidism. The CDR3 runs from the conserved cysteine through the conserved F or W. D genes are given only for firm matches. Not every row has a clone size; where given, it reads once, few, many or a size class.

d_call: .; j_call: TRBJ2-5; clone_size: .; v_call: TRBV10-1; cdr3_length: 14; cdr3_nt: TGCGCCAGCAGTGAGTTCGTCGAGGGGAGCCCCCAGTACTTC; cdr3_aa: CASSEFVEGSPQYF
d_call: TRBD2; j_call: TRBJ2-3; clone_size: many; v_call: TRBV3-1; cdr3_length: 17; cdr3_nt: TGTGCCAGCAGCCAAGGTGCGGGAGGGCGGTTGGCAGATACGCAGTATTTT; cdr3_aa: CASSQGAGGRLADTQYF
d_call: .; j_call: TRBJ1-1; clone_size: many; v_call: TRBV4-3; cdr3_length: 14; cdr3_nt: TGCGCCAGCAGCCAAGACCTAATGAACACTGAAGCTTTCTTT; cdr3_aa: CASSQDLMNTEAFF
d_call: .; j_call: TRBJ2-2; clone_size: many; v_call: TRBV6-2/TRBV6-3; cdr3_length: 19; cdr3_nt: TGTGCCAGCAGTTCACGACGGCGATTAGTACTCGCGAACACCGGGGAGCTGTTTTTT; cdr3_aa: CASSSRRRLVLANTGELFF
d_call: .; j_call: TRBJ1-4; clone_size: many; v_call: TRBV20-1; cdr3_length: 14; cdr3_nt: TGCAGTGCTAGAGGCTGGACGGATAATGAAAAACTGTTTTTT; cdr3_aa: CSARGWTDNEKLFF
d_call: .; j_call: TRBJ2-7; clone_size: few; v_call: TRBV6-6; cdr3_length: 15; cdr3_nt: TGTGCCAGCAGTTACGGTGACGGGAGAGGAAGCGAGCAGTACTTC; cdr3_aa: CASSYGDGRGSEQYF
d_call: TRBD2; j_call: TRBJ2-2; clone_size: few; v_call: TRBV20-1; cdr3_length: 11; cdr3_nt: TGCAGTGCTCCCGGGGGGGGGGAGCTGTTTTTT; cdr3_aa: CSAPGGGELFF
d_call: .; j_call: TRBJ1-2; clone_size: few; v_call: TRBV7-9; cdr3_length: 14; cdr3_nt: TGTGCCAGCAGCTTAGAAGGGCGCGGCTATGGCTACACCTTC; cdr3_aa: CASSLEGRGYGYTF
d_call: .; j_call: TRBJ2-7; clone_size: many; v_call: TRBV11-2; cdr3_length: 12; cdr3_nt: TGTGCCAGCAGTTCTTTAGGGTACGAGCAGTACTTC; cdr3_aa: CASSSLGYEQYF
d_call: TRBD1; j_call: TRBJ1-1; clone_size: many; v_call: TRBV11-3; cdr3_length: 16; cdr3_nt: TGTGCCAGCAGCTTAGTGGTGGGACAGGTGAACACTGAAGCTTTCTTT; cdr3_aa: CASSLVVGQVNTEAFF
d_call: .; j_call: TRBJ2-1; clone_size: few; v_call: TRBV5-1; cdr3_length: 22; cdr3_nt: TGCGCCAGCAGCGTGGGGGGTAGAGCCGGGACCCACCTCCTCAGCTCCTACAATGAGCAGTTCTTC; cdr3_aa: CASSVGGRAGTHLLSSYNEQFF
d_call: .; j_call: TRBJ2-1; clone_size: .; v_call: TRBV3-1; cdr3_length: 13; cdr3_nt: TGTGCCAGCAGCCAGGGGGCACGGACAGAGCAGTTCTTC; cdr3_aa: CASSQGARTEQFF
d_call: .; j_call: TRBJ2-7; clone_size: many; v_call: TRBV10-3; cdr3_length: 13; cdr3_nt: TGTGCCATCCTTCGGCCGGATTTGGACGAGCAGTACTTC; cdr3_aa: CAILRPDLDEQYF
d_call: TRBD1; j_call: TRBJ2-7; clone_size: .; v_call: TRBV20-1; cdr3_length: 15; cdr3_nt: TGCAGTGCGGCAAGCCCGGGACAGGGGGGTTACGAGCAGTACTTC; cdr3_aa: CSAASPGQGGYEQYF
d_call: .; j_call: TRBJ2-7; clone_size: .; v_call: TRBV12-3/TRBV12-4; cdr3_length: 15; cdr3_nt: TGTGCCAGCAGCAGAACAGGTGAGGAGAACTACGAGCAGTACTTC; cdr3_aa: CASSRTGEENYEQYF
d_call: TRBD2; j_call: TRBJ2-7; clone_size: many; v_call: TRBV18; cdr3_length: 16; cdr3_nt: TGTGCCAGCTCACCACGTCTAGCGGGAGGCTTGTACGAGCAGTACTTC; cdr3_aa: CASSPRLAGGLYEQYF
d_call: .; j_call: TRBJ1-5; clone_size: many; v_call: TRBV15; cdr3_length: 13; cdr3_nt: TGTGCCACCAGCACAGGGCTCAATCAGCCCCAGCATTTT; cdr3_aa: CATSTGLNQPQHF
d_call: .; j_call: TRBJ1-3; clone_size: .; v_call: TRBV12-5; cdr3_length: 14; cdr3_nt: TGTGCTAGTGGTCCTAGGGCCTCTGGAAACACCATATATTTT; cdr3_aa: CASGPRASGNTIYF
d_call: TRBD2; j_call: TRBJ2-3; clone_size: .; v_call: TRBV7-9; cdr3_length: 18; cdr3_nt: TGTGCCAGCAGCTTACCACACCGGACTAGTCCAGACACAGATACGCAGTATTTT; cdr3_aa: CASSLPHRTSPDTDTQYF
d_call: TRBD1; j_call: TRBJ1-3; clone_size: many; v_call: TRBV12-3/TRBV12-4; cdr3_length: 16; cdr3_nt: TGTGCCAGCAGCCCCAGGGACAGAAGCTCTGGAAACACCATATATTTT; cdr3_aa: CASSPRDRSSGNTIYF
d_call: TRBD1; j_call: TRBJ2-3; clone_size: many; v_call: TRBV20-1; cdr3_length: 14; cdr3_nt: TGCAGTGCTACTCGACAGGGGGTCGCAGATACGCAGTATTTT; cdr3_aa: CSATRQGVADTQYF
d_call: .; j_call: TRBJ1-1; clone_size: .; v_call: TRBV28; cdr3_length: 17; cdr3_nt: TGTGCCAGCAGTTTATGGGCCAAGGGTTCTGAACGGGGTGAAGCTTTCTTT; cdr3_aa: CASSLWAKGSERGEAFF
d_call: .; j_call: TRBJ2-1; clone_size: .; v_call: TRBV11-2; cdr3_length: 16; cdr3_nt: TGTGCCAGCAGCTTAGGGGTTGGGAGCCCCTACAATGAGCAGTTCTTC; cdr3_aa: CASSLGVGSPYNEQFF
d_call: TRBD1; j_call: TRBJ2-7; clone_size: many; v_call: TRBV18; cdr3_length: 13; cdr3_nt: TGTGCCAGCTCGGGACAGGGGAGAGGCGAGCAGTACTTC; cdr3_aa: CASSGQGRGEQYF
d_call: TRBD2; j_call: TRBJ2-5; clone_size: once; v_call: TRBV4-1; cdr3_length: 16; cdr3_nt: TGCGCCAGCAGCCGTCTCGGCGGGGGTCTTCAAGAGACCCAGTACTTC; cdr3_aa: CASSRLGGGLQETQYF
d_call: .; j_call: TRBJ2-1; clone_size: .; v_call: TRBV5-1; cdr3_length: 15; cdr3_nt: TGCGCCAGCAGCTTGGCTGGCAGGGTTCGCGATGAGCAGTTCTTC; cdr3_aa: CASSLAGRVRDEQFF
d_call: .; j_call: TRBJ1-5; clone_size: .; v_call: TRBV11-2; cdr3_length: 16; cdr3_nt: TGTGCCAGCAGCCCCGGGGGGCCTTATGGCAATCAGCCCCAGCATTTT; cdr3_aa: CASSPGGPYGNQPQHF
d_call: .; j_call: TRBJ1-2; clone_size: .; v_call: TRBV28; cdr3_length: 18; cdr3_nt: TGTGCCAGCAGATCCCCGGTTTCGGGGACCATGTTTCACTATGGCTACACCTTC; cdr3_aa: CASRSPVSGTMFHYGYTF
d_call: .; j_call: TRBJ2-5; clone_size: .; v_call: TRBV29-1; cdr3_length: 12; cdr3_nt: TGCAGCGTCGGGCGGGGTGAAAAGACCCAGTACTTC; cdr3_aa: CSVGRGEKTQYF
d_call: TRBD1; j_call: TRBJ1-1; clone_size: few; v_call: TRBV10-3; cdr3_length: 16; cdr3_nt: TGTGCCATCAGTGGGGGACAGGCGACTACAGGCACTGAAGCTTTCTTT; cdr3_aa: CAISGGQATTGTEAFF
d_call: .; j_call: TRBJ2-1; clone_size: many; v_call: TRBV11-2; cdr3_length: 14; cdr3_nt: TGTGCCAGCAGCTCCCCCCAGTGGGGCCATGAGCAGTTCTTC; cdr3_aa: CASSSPQWGHEQFF
d_call: .; j_call: TRBJ1-1; clone_size: .; v_call: TRBV6-6; cdr3_length: 11; cdr3_nt: TGTGCCAGCAGTTACTCCCCTGAAGCTTTCTTT; cdr3_aa: CASSYSPEAFF
d_call: TRBD1; j_call: TRBJ1-3; clone_size: .; v_call: TRBV6-1; cdr3_length: 17; cdr3_nt: TGTGCCAGCAGTTGGGGACAGCCATCTAGCTCTGGAAACACCATATATTTT; cdr3_aa: CASSWGQPSSSGNTIYF
d_call: TRBD2; j_call: TRBJ2-2; clone_size: .; v_call: TRBV7-9; cdr3_length: 19; cdr3_nt: TGTGCCAGCAGCTCAACCCGAGCGACTAGCGGGAGTTTAGGCGGGGAGCTGTTTTTT; cdr3_aa: CASSSTRATSGSLGGELFF
d_call: .; j_call: TRBJ1-2; clone_size: many; v_call: TRBV7-9; cdr3_length: 14; cdr3_nt: TGTGCCAGCAGCTTAGTCGACAGTAACTATGGCTACACCTTC; cdr3_aa: CASSLVDSNYGYTF
d_call: .; j_call: TRBJ2-7; clone_size: many; v_call: TRBV6-1; cdr3_length: 12; cdr3_nt: TGTGCCAGCAGACAGGGCTCCTACGAGCAGTACTTC; cdr3_aa: CASRQGSYEQYF
d_call: TRBD2; j_call: TRBJ2-4; clone_size: many; v_call: TRBV20-1; cdr3_length: 16; cdr3_nt: TGCAGTGCCAGTACGCTAGCGGGGGGGCTCAAAAACATTCAGTACTTC; cdr3_aa: CSASTLAGGLKNIQYF
d_call: .; j_call: TRBJ2-7; clone_size: .; v_call: TRBV5-1; cdr3_length: 14; cdr3_nt: TGCGCCAGCAGCTTGGGGGTGAGTTACTACGAGCAGTACTTC; cdr3_aa: CASSLGVSYYEQYF
d_call: .; j_call: TRBJ2-1; clone_size: .; v_call: TRBV5-6; cdr3_length: 13; cdr3_nt: TGTGCCAGCAGCTACCAGGGTCGGAATGAGCAGTTCTTC; cdr3_aa: CASSYQGRNEQFF
d_call: .; j_call: TRBJ1-1; clone_size: .; v_call: TRBV6-6; cdr3_length: 13; cdr3_nt: TGTGCCAGCAGTTACCGGGGTATAACTGAAGCTTTCTTT; cdr3_aa: CASSYRGITEAFF
d_call: .; j_call: TRBJ2-3; clone_size: many; v_call: TRBV12-3/TRBV12-4; cdr3_length: 14; cdr3_nt: TGTGCCAGCACGCAAAGGGTGGCCAGGGATACGCAGTATTTT; cdr3_aa: CASTQRVARDTQYF
d_call: .; j_call: TRBJ1-3; clone_size: .; v_call: TRBV5-1; cdr3_length: 16; cdr3_nt: TGCGCCAGCAGCCTAGAACCGGGAGTCTCTGGAAACACCATATATTTT; cdr3_aa: CASSLEPGVSGNTIYF
d_call: .; j_call: TRBJ2-1; clone_size: .; v_call: TRBV5-4; cdr3_length: 15; cdr3_nt: TGTGCCAGCAGCTTGACAAGGATGAGCTACAATGAGCAGTTCTTC; cdr3_aa: CASSLTRMSYNEQFF
d_call: .; j_call: TRBJ1-2; clone_size: few; v_call: TRBV20-1; cdr3_length: 12; cdr3_nt: TGCAGTGCTGCACCAGGGGACTATGGCTACACCTTC; cdr3_aa: CSAAPGDYGYTF
d_call: TRBD1; j_call: TRBJ1-5; clone_size: many; v_call: TRBV27; cdr3_length: 15; cdr3_nt: TGTGCCAGCAGTCTCTCCGGGACAGGCAATCAGCCCCAGCATTTT; cdr3_aa: CASSLSGTGNQPQHF
d_call: TRBD1; j_call: TRBJ2-4; clone_size: .; v_call: TRBV7-9; cdr3_length: 15; cdr3_nt: TGTGCCAGCAGCCCCGGGACAGGTGTAAGCAACATTCAGTACTTC; cdr3_aa: CASSPGTGVSNIQYF
d_call: TRBD2; j_call: TRBJ2-1; clone_size: .; v_call: TRBV5-4; cdr3_length: 16; cdr3_nt: TGTGCCAGCAGCCGCCCCGGTACTAGCGGATACAATGAGCAGTTCTTC; cdr3_aa: CASSRPGTSGYNEQFF
d_call: .; j_call: TRBJ1-1; clone_size: .; v_call: TRBV3-1; cdr3_length: 12; cdr3_nt: TGTGCCAGCAGCCAAGAGCGGTCAGGGGCTTTCTTT; cdr3_aa: CASSQERSGAFF
d_call: .; j_call: TRBJ2-1; clone_size: many; v_call: TRBV2; cdr3_length: 13; cdr3_nt: TGTGCCAGCAGCAACACAGGGAGGGGTGAGCAGTTCTTC; cdr3_aa: CASSNTGRGEQFF
d_call: TRBD2; j_call: TRBJ2-2; clone_size: .; v_call: TRBV20-1; cdr3_length: 17; cdr3_nt: TGCAGTGCTAGACCCACACTAGCGGGAGTTTACACCGGGGAGCTGTTTTTT; cdr3_aa: CSARPTLAGVYTGELFF
d_call: .; j_call: TRBJ1-1; clone_size: many; v_call: TRBV5-1; cdr3_length: 15; cdr3_nt: TGCGCCAGCAGCTTGGGGGCGGGTTTGGGCACTGAAGCTTTCTTT; cdr3_aa: CASSLGAGLGTEAFF
d_call: .; j_call: TRBJ1-5; clone_size: many; v_call: TRBV20-1; cdr3_length: 14; cdr3_nt: TGCAGTGCTAGTTTGGGTACGGGCAATCAGCCCCAGCATTTT; cdr3_aa: CSASLGTGNQPQHF
d_call: .; j_call: TRBJ2-1; clone_size: .; v_call: TRBV5-1; cdr3_length: 16; cdr3_nt: TGCGCCAGCAGCTTGGCCTATCGAGGGTGGGGCAATGAGCAGTTCTTC; cdr3_aa: CASSLAYRGWGNEQFF
d_call: .; j_call: TRBJ1-1; clone_size: many; v_call: TRBV5-1; cdr3_length: 14; cdr3_nt: TGCGCCAGCAGGGTGGACGTACTGAACACTGAAGCTTTCTTT; cdr3_aa: CASRVDVLNTEAFF
d_call: .; j_call: TRBJ2-7; clone_size: many; v_call: TRBV25-1; cdr3_length: 13; cdr3_nt: TGTGCCAGCACCGACCCAGGCACCTACGAGCAGTACTTC; cdr3_aa: CASTDPGTYEQYF
d_call: TRBD2; j_call: TRBJ2-5; clone_size: .; v_call: TRBV13; cdr3_length: 16; cdr3_nt: TGTGCCAGCAGCTTAGTAGCGGGCGGCGTCCAAGAGACCCAGTACTTC; cdr3_aa: CASSLVAGGVQETQYF
d_call: TRBD1; j_call: TRBJ1-1; clone_size: .; v_call: TRBV10-3; cdr3_length: 15; cdr3_nt: TGTGCCATCAGTGCACCGGGACAGGGATACACTGAAGCTTTCTTT; cdr3_aa: CAISAPGQGYTEAFF
d_call: .; j_call: TRBJ1-5; clone_size: .; v_call: TRBV4-1; cdr3_length: 16; cdr3_nt: TGCGCCAGCAGCCAAGGGCAAGAGGGGCTTGGTCAGCCCCAGCATTTT; cdr3_aa: CASSQGQEGLGQPQHF
d_call: .; j_call: TRBJ1-2; clone_size: few; v_call: TRBV4-2; cdr3_length: 14; cdr3_nt: TGTGCCAGCAGCCCCGAGGCATTGGGCTATGGCTACACCTTC; cdr3_aa: CASSPEALGYGYTF